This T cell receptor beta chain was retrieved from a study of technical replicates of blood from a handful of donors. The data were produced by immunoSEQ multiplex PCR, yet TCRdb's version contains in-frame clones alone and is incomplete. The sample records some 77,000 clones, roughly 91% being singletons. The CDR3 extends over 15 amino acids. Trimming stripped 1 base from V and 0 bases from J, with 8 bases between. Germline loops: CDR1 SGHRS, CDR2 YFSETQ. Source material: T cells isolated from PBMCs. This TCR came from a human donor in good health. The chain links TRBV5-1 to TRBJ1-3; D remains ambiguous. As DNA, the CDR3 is TGCGCCAGCAGCTTGAATGAGGCCTCTGGAAACACCATATATTTT. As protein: CASSLNEASGNTIYF.